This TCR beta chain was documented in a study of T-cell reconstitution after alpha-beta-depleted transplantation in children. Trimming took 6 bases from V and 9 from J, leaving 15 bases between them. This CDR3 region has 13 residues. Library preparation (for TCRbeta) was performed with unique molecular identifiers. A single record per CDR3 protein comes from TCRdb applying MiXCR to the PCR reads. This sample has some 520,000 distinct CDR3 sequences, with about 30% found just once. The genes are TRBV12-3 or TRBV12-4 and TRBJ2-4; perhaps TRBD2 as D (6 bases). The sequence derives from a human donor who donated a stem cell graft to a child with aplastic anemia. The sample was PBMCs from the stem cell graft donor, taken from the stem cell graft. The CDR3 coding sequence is TGTGCCAGCAGCTGGGGGGACCGAATCATTCAGTACTTC. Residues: CASSWGDRIIQYF.